This record looks at one T cell receptor (beta chain) sequence and its context. Its antigen remains unidentified. V lost 4 bases to trimming and J lost 0 bases, with 16 bases between them. The germline V gene has CDR1 MDHEN and CDR2 SYDVKM. CDR3 size: 17 residues. The data originate from a study of cytomegalovirus exposure and HLA in healthy donors. Study-level results: CMV serostatus was the only recorded immune exposure for donors. A later analysis linked a missense DCLRE1C variant to TCR beta V- and J-gene trimming. Across donors, sequencing depth was assumed by presence/absence analyses to be roughly uniform.

The PCR made use of 60 Vbeta and 13 Jbeta primers. Clones were sequenced by immunoSEQ multiplex PCR, and TCRdb holds only the in-frame ones, with some missing. The table has 250,000 to 350,000 clones, 86% seen once. The V gene is TRBV28, the J gene TRBJ1-5; D gene unclear. The sample taken for sequencing was PBMCs. The receptor's source is a man aged 40-50 years in good health and CMV-seropositive. DNA for the CDR3: TGTGCCAGCAGTTCCTCAGTGATTCCTTATAGCAATCAGCCCCAGCATTTT. This translates into CASSSSVIPYSNQPQHF.